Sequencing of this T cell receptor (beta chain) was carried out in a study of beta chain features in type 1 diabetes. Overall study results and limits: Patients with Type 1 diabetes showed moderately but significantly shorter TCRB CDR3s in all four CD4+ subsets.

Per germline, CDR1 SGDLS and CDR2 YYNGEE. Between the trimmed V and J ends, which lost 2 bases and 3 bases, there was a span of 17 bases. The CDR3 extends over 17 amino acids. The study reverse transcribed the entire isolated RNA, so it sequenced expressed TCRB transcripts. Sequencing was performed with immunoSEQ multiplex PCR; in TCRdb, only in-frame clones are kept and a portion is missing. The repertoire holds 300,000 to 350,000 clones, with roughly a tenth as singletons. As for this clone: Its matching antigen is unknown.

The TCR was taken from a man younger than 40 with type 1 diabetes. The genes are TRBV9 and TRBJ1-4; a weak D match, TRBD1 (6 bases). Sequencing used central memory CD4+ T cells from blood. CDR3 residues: CASSVSPKQGANEKLFF. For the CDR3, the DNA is TGTGCCAGCAGCGTCTCCCCCAAACAGGGCGCTAATGAAAAACTGTTTTTT.